The clone carrying this T cell receptor beta chain was recorded a few times. Germline trimming cut 4 bases from V and 5 bases from J; bases unmatched to any gene: 9. The CDR3 length is 15 residues. Per the germline V gene, CDR1 is SGHNT and CDR2 is YENEEA. The sample originates from a study of blood T cell repertoires in COVID-19. Study summary: Collection of acute and convalescent COVID-19 samples took place in the United States, Italy and Spain. PBMCs, B-cell-depleted T cells, or T cells provided the cDNA or gDNA that made up the material.

Per the study methods: The authors estimated nucleated cell counts from reference gene primer amplification. The repertoire was sequenced with immunoSEQ multiplex PCR; TCRdb's copy has only in-frame clones and lacks some. V, J and clone size were drawn from that table, and D and trimming were deduced from the DNA. The repertoire holds some 200,000 clones, with roughly 87% as singletons. The TCR originated in a man in his sixties with active or convalescent COVID-19. This chain connects TRBV11-3 to TRBJ2-5, with 8 bases identical to TRBD1. The sequencing input was peripheral blood. CDR3 in amino acids: CASSSGQGNWETQYF. The CDR3 nucleotides read TGTGCCAGCAGCTCCGGACAGGGAAATTGGGAGACCCAGTACTTC.